The present entry profiles one TCR beta chain with its context. These data originate in a study of CD8+ T cells in alopecia areata. The wider study: Patients in the study were on tofacitinib for 6 to 18 months, then off it for 6 months.

Extracted RNA was reverse transcribed into cDNA, the sequencing template. Assay used: immunoSEQ multiplex PCR; TCRdb lists only in-frame clones, some missing. The data contain 10,000 to 15,000 clones, roughly 65% of them singletons. As to treatment: oral pan-JAK inhibitor, 5-10 mg twice daily. Patients with alopecia areata provided lesional scalp punch biopsies as well as peripheral blood. The CDR3 length is 16 residues. CDR1 is SGHKS, CDR2 YYEKEE, per germline (reference sequence). V lost 4 bases and J lost 6; bases outside the gene matches: 12. V gene TRBV5-5 combines with J gene TRBJ2-1; 8 bases fit TRBD2. The sequencing here drew on skin, taken at week 4, from a patient treated with tofacitinib. The sequence derives from a human donor with alopecia areata. CDR3 sequence: CASSPQGLAGSNEQFF. CDR3 in DNA: TGTGCCAGCAGCCCCCAAGGGCTAGCGGGTTCCAATGAGCAGTTCTTC.